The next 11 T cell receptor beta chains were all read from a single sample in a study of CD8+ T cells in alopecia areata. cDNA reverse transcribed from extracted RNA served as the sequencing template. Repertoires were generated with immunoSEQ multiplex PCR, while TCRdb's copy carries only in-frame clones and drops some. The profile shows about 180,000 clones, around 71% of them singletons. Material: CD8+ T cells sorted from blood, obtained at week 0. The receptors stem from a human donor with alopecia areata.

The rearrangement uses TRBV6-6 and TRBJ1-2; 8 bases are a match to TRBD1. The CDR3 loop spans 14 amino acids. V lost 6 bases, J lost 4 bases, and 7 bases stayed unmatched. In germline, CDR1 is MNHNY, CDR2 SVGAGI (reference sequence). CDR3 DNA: TGTGCCAGCAGCCGACGCGGACAGGGCTATGGCTACACCTTC. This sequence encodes CASSRRGQGYGYTF.

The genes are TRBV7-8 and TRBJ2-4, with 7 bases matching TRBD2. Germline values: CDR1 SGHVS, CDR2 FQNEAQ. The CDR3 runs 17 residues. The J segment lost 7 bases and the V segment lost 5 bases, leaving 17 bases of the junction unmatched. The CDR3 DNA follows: TGTGCCAGCAGCCTCAATCTTTTGGGGCGGGAGTCTAACATTCAGTACTTC. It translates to CASSLNLLGRESNIQYF.

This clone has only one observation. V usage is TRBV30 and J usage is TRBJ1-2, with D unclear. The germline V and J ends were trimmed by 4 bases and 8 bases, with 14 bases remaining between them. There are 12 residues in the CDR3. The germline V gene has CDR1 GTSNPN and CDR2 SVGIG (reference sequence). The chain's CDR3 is CAWNRGLWGYTF. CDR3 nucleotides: TGTGCCTGGAACAGAGGCCTATGGGGCTACACCTTC.

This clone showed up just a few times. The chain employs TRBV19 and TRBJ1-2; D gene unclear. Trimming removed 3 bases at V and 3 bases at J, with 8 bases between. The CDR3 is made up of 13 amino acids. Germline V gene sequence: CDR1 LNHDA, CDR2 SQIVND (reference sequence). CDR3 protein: CASSMQRYYGYTF. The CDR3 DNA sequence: TGTGCCAGTAGTATGCAGAGATACTATGGCTACACCTTC.

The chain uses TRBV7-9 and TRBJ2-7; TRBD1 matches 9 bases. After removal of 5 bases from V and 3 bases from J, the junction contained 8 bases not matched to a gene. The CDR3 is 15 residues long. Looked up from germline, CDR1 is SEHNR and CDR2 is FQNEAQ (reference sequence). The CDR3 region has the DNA TGTGCCAGCAGCCCCCGGACAGGGGAATACTACGAGCAGTACTTC. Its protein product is CASSPRTGEYYEQYF.

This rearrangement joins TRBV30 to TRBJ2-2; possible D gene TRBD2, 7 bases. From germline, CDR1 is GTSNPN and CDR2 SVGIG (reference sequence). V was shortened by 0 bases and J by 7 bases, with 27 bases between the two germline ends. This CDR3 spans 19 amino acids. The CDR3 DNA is TGTGCCTGGAGTGTACTTTCGCGGGGGCCCGAAGTCGGAGTCGGGGAGCTGTTTTTT. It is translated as CAWSVLSRGPEVGVGELFF.

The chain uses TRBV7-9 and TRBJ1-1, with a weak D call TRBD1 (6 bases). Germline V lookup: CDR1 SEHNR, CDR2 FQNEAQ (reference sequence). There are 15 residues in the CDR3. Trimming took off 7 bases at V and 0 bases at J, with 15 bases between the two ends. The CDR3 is CASNGEGHMNTEAFF. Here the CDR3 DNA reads TGTGCCAGCAACGGGGAGGGACATATGAACACTGAAGCTTTCTTT. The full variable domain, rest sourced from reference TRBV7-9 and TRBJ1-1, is DTGVSQNPRHKITKRGQNVTFRCDPISEHNRLYWYRQTLGQGPEFLTYFQNEAQLEKSRLLSDRFSAERPKGSFSTLEIQRTEQGDSAMYLCASNGEGHMNTEAFFGQGTRLTVV.

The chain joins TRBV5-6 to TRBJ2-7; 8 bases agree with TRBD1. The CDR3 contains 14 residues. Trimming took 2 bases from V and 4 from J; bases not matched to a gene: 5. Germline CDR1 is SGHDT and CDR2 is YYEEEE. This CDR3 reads CASSFGQGRYEQYF. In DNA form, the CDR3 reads TGTGCCAGCAGCTTCGGACAGGGCAGATACGAGCAGTACTTC.

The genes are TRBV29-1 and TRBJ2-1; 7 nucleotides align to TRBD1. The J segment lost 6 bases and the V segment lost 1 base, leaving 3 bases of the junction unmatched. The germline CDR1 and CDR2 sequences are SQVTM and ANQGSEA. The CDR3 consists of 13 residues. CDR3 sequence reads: CSVEGNRGNEQFF. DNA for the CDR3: TGCAGCGTTGAAGGCAACAGGGGCAATGAGCAGTTCTTC.

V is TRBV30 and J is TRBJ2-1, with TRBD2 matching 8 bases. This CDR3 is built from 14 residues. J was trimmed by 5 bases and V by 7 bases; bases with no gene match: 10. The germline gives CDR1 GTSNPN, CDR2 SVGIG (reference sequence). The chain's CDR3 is CAYPWGLGDNEQFF. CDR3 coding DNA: TGTGCCTACCCTTGGGGACTAGGGGACAATGAGCAGTTCTTC.

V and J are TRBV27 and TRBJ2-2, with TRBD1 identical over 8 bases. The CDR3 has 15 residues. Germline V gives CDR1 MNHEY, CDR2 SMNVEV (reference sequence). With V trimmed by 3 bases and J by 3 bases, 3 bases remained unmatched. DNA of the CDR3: TGTGCCAGCAGTTTCAGGGGGCGAGACACCGGGGAGCTGTTTTTT. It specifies CASSFRGRDTGELFF.